This T cell receptor beta chain was found in a study of vaccination effects on CD4 cells after COVID-19. Study as a whole: Two recovered convalescent patients were sampled 16 days and one week pre-vaccination. Findings and limits, study-wide: Few convalescent patients and no early post-infection timepoints were included in the study. The study found that post-vaccine spike-reactive clones in convalescents were mainly new vaccine-induced clones.

TCRdb's copy holds only in-frame clones and misses some; the assay was immunoSEQ multiplex PCR. The table has 30,000 to 35,000 clones, 55% to 75% seen once. In this sample, this clone turned up a few times. As yet, its antigen is unknown. This CDR3 region has 17 residues. CDR1 is SEHNR, CDR2 FQNEAQ, per germline (reference sequence). V lost 1 base and J 2 bases, leaving 14 bases between the germline ends. Antigen-specific CD4+ T cells were expanded (with viral peptide pools) by the ViraFEST assay ahead of sequencing. The authors isolated CD4+ T cells after around nine days of culture. Their SARS-CoV-2 infection, verified by PCR, occurred between March and December 2020. Wells containing 1.5 million to 2.5 million PBMC each were cultured with around 10 IU/ml IL-2 and approximately 10 ug/ml peptides.

This specimen was CD4+ T cells from PBMCs cultured with a peptide pool, taken before COVID-19 vaccination. The chain links TRBV7-9 to TRBJ2-2; either TRBD1 or TRBD2 may supply D (5 bases each). This receptor was taken from a human donor who had a prior SARS-CoV-2 infection. The CDR3 DNA follows: TGTGCCAGCAGCTTAGGCTGGGGGATAGGTAACACCGGGGAGCTGTTTTTT. It specifies CASSLGWGIGNTGELFF.